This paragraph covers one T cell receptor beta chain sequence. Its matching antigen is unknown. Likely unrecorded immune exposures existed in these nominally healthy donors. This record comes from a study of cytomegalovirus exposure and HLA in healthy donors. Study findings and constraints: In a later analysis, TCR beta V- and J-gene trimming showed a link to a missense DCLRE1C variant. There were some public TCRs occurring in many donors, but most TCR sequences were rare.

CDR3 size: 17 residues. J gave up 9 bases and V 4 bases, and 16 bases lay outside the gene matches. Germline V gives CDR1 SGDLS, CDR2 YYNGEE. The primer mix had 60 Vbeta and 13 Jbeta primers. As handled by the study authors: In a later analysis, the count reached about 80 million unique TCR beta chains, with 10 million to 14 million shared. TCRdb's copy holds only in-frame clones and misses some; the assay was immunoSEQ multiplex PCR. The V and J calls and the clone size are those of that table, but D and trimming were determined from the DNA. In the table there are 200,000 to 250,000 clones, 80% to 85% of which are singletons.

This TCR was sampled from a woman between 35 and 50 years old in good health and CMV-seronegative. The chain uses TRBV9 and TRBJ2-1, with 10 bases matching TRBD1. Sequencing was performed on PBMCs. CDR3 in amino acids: CASSPLSAGTGVSEQFF. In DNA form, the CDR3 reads TGTGCCAGCAGCCCCCTCTCAGCCGGGACAGGGGTGAGTGAGCAGTTCTTC. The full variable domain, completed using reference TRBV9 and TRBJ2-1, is DSGVTQTPKHLITATGQRVTLRCSPRSGDLSVYWYQQSLDQGLQFLIQYYNGEERAKGNILERFSAQQFPDLHSELNLSSLELGDSALYFCASSPLSAGTGVSEQFFGPGTRLTVL.